Included here is one TCR beta chain sequence, with context. Its antigen is not known. This sample was included in a study of T cell responses to AZD1222 COVID-19 vaccine. Study-level points and caveats: Unmutated regions of variants are reportedly targeted by nearly half of spike-specific TCRs. Regions 160-218 and 743-854 dominated among vaccine-associated CD4 TCRs spanning spike. Vaccination with two AZD1222 doses was followed by a rise in Spike-specific TCR breadth and depth.

This CDR3 spans 14 amino acids. Clones were read by immunoSEQ multiplex PCR, and TCRdb kept only the in-frame ones, dropping some. The repertoire holds around 130,000 clones, with 90% as singletons. The clonotype originates from an adult who received the MenACWY meningococcal vaccine as a control. The V gene is TRBV21-1, the J gene TRBJ2-1; the D call TRBD1 from the table was never checked on the DNA. TRBV21-1 is termed a pseudogene. Specimen: peripheral blood, collected 28 days after the second dose of the MenACWY control vaccine. The CDR3 loop is CASSKGQANNEQFF. DNA of the CDR3: TGTGCCAGCAGCAAAGGGCAGGCTAACAATGAGCAGTTCTTC.